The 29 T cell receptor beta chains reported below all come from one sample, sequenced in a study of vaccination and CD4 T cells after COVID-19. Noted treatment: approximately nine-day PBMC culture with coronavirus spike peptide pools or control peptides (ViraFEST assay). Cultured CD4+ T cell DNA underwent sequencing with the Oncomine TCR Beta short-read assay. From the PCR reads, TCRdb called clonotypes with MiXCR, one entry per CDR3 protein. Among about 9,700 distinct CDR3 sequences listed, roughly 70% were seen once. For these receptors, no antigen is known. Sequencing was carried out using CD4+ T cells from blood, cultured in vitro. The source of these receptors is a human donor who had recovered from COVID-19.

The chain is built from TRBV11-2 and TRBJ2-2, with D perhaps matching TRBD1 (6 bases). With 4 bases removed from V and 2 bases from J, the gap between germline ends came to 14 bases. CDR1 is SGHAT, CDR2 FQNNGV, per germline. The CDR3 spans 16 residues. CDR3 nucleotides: TGTGCCAGCAGCTACGACAGGACCTTAAACACCGGGGAGCTGTTTTTT. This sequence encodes CASSYDRTLNTGELFF.

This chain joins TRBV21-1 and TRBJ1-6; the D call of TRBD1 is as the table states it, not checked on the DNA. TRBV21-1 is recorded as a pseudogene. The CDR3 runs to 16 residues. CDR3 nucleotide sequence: TGTGCCAGCAGCAAAGGTCTAAAAGGGGTTCATTCACCCCTCCACTTT. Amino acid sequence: CASSKGLKGVHSPLHF.

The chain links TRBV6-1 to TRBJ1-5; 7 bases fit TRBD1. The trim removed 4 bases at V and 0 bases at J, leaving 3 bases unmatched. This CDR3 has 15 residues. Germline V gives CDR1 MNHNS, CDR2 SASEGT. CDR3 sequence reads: CASSGGTDSNQPQHF. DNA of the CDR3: TGTGCCAGCAGTGGTGGGACAGATAGCAATCAGCCCCAGCATTTT.

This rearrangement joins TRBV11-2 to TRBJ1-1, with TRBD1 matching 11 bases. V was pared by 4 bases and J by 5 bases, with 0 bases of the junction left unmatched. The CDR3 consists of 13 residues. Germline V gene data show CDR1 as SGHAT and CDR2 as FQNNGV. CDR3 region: CASSWDRGTEAFF. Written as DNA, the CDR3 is TGTGCCAGCAGCTGGGACAGGGGGACTGAAGCTTTCTTT.

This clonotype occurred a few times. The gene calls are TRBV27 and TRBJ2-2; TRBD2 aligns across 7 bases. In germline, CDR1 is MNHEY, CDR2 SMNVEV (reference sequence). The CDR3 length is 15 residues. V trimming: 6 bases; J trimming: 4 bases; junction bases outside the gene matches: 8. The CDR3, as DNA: TGTGCCAGCAGCAGGGTCACGGGGGGCACCGGGGAGCTGTTTTTT. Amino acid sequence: CASSRVTGGTGELFF.

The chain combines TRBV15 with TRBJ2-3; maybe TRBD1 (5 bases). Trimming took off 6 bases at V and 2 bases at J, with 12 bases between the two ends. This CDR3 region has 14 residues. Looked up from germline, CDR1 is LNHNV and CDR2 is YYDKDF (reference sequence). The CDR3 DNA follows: TGTGCCACCAGATACAGGATGGACACAGATACGCAGTATTTT. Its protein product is CATRYRMDTDTQYF.

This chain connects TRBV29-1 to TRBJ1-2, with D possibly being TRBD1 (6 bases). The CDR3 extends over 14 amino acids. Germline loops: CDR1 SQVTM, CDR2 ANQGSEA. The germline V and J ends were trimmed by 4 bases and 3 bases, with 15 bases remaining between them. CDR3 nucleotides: TGCAGCGTTGTAGCAGGGGCGGGGGACTATGGCTACACCTTC. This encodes CSVVAGAGDYGYTF.

CDR3 region: CASSLAIRNYGYTF. CDR3 DNA: TGTGCCAGCAGCTTGGCTATCCGAAACTATGGCTACACCTTC. The rearrangement links TRBV5-8 to TRBJ1-2; no clear D gene. In germline, CDR1 is SGHTS, CDR2 YDEGEE. The CDR3 sequence is 14 residues long. Deletions cut 0 bases from V and 2 bases from J, with 8 bases between.

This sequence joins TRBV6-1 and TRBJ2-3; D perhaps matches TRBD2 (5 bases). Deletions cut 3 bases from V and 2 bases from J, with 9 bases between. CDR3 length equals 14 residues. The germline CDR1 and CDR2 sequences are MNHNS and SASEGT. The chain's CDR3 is CASSEPGYTDTQYF. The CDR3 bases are TGTGCCAGCAGTGAGCCGGGATACACAGATACGCAGTATTTT.

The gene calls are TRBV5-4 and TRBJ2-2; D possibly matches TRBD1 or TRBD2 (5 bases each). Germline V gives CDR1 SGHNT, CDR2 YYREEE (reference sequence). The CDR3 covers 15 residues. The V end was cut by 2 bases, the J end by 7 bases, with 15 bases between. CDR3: CASSFRTPGGGELFF. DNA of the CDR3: TGTGCCAGCAGCTTCCGGACACCCGGAGGCGGGGAGCTGTTTTTT. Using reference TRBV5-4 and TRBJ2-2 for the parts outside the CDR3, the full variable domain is ETGVTQSPTHLIKTRGQQVTLRCSSQSGHNTVSWYQQALGQGPQFIFQYYREEENGRGNFPPRFSGLQFPNYSSELNVNALELDDSALYLCASSFRTPGGGELFFGEGSRLTVL.

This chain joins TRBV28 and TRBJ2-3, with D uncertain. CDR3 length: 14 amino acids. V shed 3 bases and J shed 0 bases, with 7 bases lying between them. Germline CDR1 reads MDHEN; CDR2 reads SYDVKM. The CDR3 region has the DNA TGTGCCAGCAGTTTTGTGCGAAGCACAGATACGCAGTATTTT. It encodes CASSFVRSTDTQYF. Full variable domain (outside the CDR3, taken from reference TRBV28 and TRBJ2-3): DVKVTQSSRYLVKRTGEKVFLECVQDMDHENMFWYRQDPGLGLRLIYFSYDVKMKEKGDIPEGYSVSREKKERFSLILESASTNQTSMYLCASSFVRSTDTQYFGPGTRLTVL.

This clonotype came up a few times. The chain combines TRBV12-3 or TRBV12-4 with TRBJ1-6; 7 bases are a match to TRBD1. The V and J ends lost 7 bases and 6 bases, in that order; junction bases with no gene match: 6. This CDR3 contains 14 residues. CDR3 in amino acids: CASTQGVPNSPLHF. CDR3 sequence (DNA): TGTGCCAGCACCCAGGGGGTTCCTAATTCACCCCTCCACTTT.

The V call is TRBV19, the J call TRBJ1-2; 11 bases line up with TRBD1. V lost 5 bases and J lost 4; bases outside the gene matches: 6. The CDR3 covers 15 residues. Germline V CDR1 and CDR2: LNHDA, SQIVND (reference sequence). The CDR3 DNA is TGTGCCAGTAGTCCCTGGACAGGGGGCGGCTATGGCTACACCTTC. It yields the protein CASSPWTGGGYGYTF.

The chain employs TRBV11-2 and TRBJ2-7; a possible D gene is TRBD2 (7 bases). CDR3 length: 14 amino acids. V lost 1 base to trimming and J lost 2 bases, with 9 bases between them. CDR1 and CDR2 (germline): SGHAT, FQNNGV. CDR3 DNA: TGTGCCAGCAGCTTAGCCGGGGGGCCCTACGAGCAGTACTTC. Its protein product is CASSLAGGPYEQYF. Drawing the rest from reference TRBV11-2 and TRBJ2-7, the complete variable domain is EAGVAQSPRYKIIEKRQSVAFWCNPISGHATLYWYQQILGQGPKLLIQFQNNGVVDDSQLPKDRFSAERLKGVDSTLKIQPAKLEDSAVYLCASSLAGGPYEQYFGPGTRLTVT.

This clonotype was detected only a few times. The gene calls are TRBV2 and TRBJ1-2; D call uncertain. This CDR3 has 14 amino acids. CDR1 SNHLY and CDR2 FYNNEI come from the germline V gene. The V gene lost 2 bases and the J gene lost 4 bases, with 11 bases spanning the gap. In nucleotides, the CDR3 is TGTGCCAGCAGTGAATATACGTCGGGCTATGGCTACACCTTC. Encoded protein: CASSEYTSGYGYTF.

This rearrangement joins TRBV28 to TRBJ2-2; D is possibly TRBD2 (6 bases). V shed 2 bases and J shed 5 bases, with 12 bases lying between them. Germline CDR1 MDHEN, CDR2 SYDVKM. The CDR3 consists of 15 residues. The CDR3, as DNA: TGTGCCAGCAGTTTAGGTGGGGCGGGGACCGGGGAGCTGTTTTTT. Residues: CASSLGGAGTGELFF.

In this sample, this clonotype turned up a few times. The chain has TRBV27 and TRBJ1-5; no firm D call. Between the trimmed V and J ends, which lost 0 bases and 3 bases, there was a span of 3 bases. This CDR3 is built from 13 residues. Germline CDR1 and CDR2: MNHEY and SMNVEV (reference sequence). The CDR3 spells CASSLSANQPQHF. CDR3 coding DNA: TGTGCCAGCAGTTTATCAGCCAATCAGCCCCAGCATTTT.

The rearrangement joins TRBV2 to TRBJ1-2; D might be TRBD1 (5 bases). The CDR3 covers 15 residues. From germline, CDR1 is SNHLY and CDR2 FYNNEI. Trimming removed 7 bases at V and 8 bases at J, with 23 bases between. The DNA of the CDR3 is TGTGCCAGCACCCCGTCCGGGGCACTAATAGGAGGCTACACCTTC. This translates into CASTPSGALIGGYTF. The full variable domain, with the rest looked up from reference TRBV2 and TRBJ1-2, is EPEVTQTPSHQVTQMGQEVILRCVPISNHLYFYWYRQILGQKVEFLVSFYNNEISEKSEIFDDQFSVERPDGSNFTLKIRSTKLEDSAMYFCASTPSGALIGGYTFGSGTRLTVV.

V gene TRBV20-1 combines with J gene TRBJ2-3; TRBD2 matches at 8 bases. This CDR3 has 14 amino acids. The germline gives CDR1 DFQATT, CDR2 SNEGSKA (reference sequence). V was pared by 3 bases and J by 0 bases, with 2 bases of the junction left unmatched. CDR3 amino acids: CSASPSGSTDTQYF. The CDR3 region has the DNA TGCAGTGCTAGCCCTAGCGGGAGCACAGATACGCAGTATTTT.

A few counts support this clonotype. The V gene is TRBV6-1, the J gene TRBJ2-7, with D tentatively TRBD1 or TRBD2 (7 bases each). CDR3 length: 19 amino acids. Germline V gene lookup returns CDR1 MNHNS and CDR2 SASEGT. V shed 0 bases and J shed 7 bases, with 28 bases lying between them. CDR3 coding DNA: TGTGCCAGCAGTGAAGCGGTTGCCAGGGGGACTCGGGGGGTAGGGGAGCAGTACTTC. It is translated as CASSEAVARGTRGVGEQYF.

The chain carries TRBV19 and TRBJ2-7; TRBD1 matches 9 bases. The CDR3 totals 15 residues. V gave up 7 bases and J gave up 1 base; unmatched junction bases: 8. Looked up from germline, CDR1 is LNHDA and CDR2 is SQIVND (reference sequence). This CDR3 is CASKLQGANSYEQYF. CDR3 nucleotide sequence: TGTGCCAGTAAGCTACAGGGGGCGAATTCCTACGAGCAGTACTTC.

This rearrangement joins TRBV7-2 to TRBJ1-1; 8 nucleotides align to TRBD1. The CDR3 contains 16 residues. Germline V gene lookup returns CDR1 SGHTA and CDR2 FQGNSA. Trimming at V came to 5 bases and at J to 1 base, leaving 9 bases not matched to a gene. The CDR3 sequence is CASSPRLGQANTEAFF. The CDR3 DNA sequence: TGTGCCAGCAGCCCTAGGTTGGGACAGGCGAACACTGAAGCTTTCTTT.

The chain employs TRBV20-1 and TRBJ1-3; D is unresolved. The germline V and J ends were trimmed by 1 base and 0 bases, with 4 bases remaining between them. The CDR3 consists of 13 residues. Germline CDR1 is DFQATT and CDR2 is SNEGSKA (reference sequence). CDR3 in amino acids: CSARAGSGNTIYF. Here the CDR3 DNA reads TGCAGTGCTAGAGCGGGCTCTGGAAACACCATATATTTT.

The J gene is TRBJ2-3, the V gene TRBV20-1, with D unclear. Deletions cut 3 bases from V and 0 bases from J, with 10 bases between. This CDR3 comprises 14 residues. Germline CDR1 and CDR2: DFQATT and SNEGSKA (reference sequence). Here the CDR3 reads CSARKRASTDTQYF. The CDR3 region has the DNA TGCAGTGCTAGGAAACGAGCGAGCACAGATACGCAGTATTTT.

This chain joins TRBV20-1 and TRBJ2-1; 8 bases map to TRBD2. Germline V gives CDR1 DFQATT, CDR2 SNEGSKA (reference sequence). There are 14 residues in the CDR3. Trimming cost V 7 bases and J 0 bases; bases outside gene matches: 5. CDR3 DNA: TGCAGTGTAGCGGGAAGAAGCTCCTACAATGAGCAGTTCTTC. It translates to CSVAGRSSYNEQFF.

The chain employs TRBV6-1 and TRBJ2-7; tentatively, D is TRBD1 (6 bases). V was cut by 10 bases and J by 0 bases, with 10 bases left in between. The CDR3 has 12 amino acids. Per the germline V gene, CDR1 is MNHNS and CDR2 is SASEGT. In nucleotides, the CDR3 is TGTGCCACCAGGGACAACTCCTACGAGCAGTACTTC. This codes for CATRDNSYEQYF.

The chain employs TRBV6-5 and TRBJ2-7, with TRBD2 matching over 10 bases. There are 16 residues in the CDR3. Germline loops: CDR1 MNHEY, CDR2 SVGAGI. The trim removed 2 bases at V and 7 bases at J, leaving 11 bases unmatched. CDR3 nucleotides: TGTGCCAGCAGTTACGGGGCAGCGGGGGGGCCGGAGGAGCAGTACTTC. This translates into CASSYGAAGGPEEQYF.

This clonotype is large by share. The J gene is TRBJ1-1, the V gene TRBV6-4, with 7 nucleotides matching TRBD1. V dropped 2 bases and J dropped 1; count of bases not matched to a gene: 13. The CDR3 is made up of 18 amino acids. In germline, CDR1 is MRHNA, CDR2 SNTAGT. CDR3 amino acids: CASSDERGTDYPNTEAFF. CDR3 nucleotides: TGTGCCAGCAGTGACGAGAGGGGGACAGATTATCCGAACACTGAAGCTTTCTTT.

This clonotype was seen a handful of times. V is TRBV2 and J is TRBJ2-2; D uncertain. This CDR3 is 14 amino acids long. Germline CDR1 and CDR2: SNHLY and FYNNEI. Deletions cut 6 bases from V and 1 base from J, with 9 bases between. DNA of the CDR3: TGTGCCAGCAGCCCTGAATTGAACACCGGGGAGCTGTTTTTT. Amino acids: CASSPELNTGELFF.